Sequencing of this TCR beta chain was carried out in a study of post-analysis software for immune sequencing data. About the study: Both relapsing-remitting and secondary progressive multiple sclerosis featured among the disease courses, as did progressive-relapsing multiple sclerosis. Study-wide results and caveats: Relative to controls, patients had about 5 TRBV segments at higher frequency, with TRBV5-6, TRBV5-1 and TRBV20-1 among these. Significantly decreased normalized Chao1 diversity was recorded for multiple sclerosis patients relative to controls. Batch-mates among the samples co-clustered strongly by F measure.

The CDR3 has 16 residues. V shed 6 bases and J shed 0 bases, with 17 bases lying between them. The V gene's germline CDR1 is LGHDT and CDR2 YNNKEL (reference sequence). Comment on this clonotype: Its specificity is unknown.

The authors incorporated unique molecular identifiers into the TCR beta cDNA libraries. Once roughly 0.9 to 11 million T cells were used, about half a million cDNA molecules resulted. MiXCR, run by TCRdb on the PCR reads, gives a single entry per CDR3 protein. The sample lists 500,000 to 600,000 distinct CDR3 sequences, 44% occurring once. This sequence joins TRBV3-1 and TRBJ1-2; the D gene is possibly TRBD1 (5 bases). Sequencing input: blood. The TCR originated in a girl under 18 with multiple sclerosis. Written as DNA, the CDR3 is TGTGCCAGCAGGCAATCAACAGGCACCACTAACTATGGCTACACCTTC. The encoded protein is CASRQSTGTTNYGYTF.